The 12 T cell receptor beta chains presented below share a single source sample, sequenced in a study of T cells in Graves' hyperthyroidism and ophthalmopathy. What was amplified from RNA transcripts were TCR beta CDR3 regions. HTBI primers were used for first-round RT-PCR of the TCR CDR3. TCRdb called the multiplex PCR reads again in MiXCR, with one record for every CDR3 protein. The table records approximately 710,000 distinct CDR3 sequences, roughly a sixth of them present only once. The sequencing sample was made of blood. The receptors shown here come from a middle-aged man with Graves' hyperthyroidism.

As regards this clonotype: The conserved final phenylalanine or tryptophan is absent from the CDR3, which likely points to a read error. CDR3 bases: TGTGCCATTGAGACAAATCAGATGAACACTGAAGCTTTCTCT. It yields the protein CAIETNQMNTEAFS. V is TRBV28 and J is TRBJ1-1; no firm D call. The CDR3 runs 14 residues. Trimming left V 10 bases short and J 0 bases short, with 15 bases between. Germline V gives CDR1 MDHEN, CDR2 SYDVKM.

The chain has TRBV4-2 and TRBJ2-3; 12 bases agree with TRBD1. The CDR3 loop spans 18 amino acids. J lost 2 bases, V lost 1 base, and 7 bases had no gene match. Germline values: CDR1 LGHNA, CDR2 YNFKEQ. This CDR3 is CASSQAPGQGAPTDTQYF. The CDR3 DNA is TGTGCCAGCAGCCAAGCCCCGGGACAGGGGGCGCCCACAGATACGCAGTATTTT.

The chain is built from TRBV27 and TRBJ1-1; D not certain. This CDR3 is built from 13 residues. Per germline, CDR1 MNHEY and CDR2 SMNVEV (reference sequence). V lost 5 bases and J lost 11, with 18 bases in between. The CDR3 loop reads CASSLGLLQHAFF. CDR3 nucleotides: TGTGCCAGCAGTCTCGGACTACTTCAACATGCTTTCTTT.

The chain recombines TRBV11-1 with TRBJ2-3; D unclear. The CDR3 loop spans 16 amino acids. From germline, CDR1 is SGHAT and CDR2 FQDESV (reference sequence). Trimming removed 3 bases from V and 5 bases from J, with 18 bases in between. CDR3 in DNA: TGTGCCAGCAGCTTTGATCCTGGTCGGTTCATAGATACGCAGTATTTT. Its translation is CASSFDPGRFIDTQYF.

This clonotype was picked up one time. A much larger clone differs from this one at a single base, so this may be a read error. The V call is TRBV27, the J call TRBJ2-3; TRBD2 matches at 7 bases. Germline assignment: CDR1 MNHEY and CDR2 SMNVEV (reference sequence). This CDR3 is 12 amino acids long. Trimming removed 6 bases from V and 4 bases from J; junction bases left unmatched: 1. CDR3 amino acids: CASSREADTQYF. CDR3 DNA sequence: TGTGCCAGCAGCCGGGAGGCAGATACGCAGTATTTT.

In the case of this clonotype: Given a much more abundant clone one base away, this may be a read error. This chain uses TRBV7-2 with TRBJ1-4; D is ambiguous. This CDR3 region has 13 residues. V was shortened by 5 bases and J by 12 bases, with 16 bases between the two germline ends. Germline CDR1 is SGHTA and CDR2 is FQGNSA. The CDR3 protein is CASSAHREEQLFF. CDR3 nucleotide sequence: TGTGCCAGCAGCGCACACAGAGAAGAACAACTGTTTTTT.

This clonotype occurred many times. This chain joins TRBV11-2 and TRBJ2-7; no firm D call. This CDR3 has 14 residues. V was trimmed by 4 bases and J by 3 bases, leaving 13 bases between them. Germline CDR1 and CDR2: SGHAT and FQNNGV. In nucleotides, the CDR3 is TGTGCCAGCAGCTGGCCTCTCGACGGCTACGAGCAGTACTTC. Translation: CASSWPLDGYEQYF. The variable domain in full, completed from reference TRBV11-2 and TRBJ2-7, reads EAGVAQSPRYKIIEKRQSVAFWCNPISGHATLYWYQQILGQGPKLLIQFQNNGVVDDSQLPKDRFSAERLKGVDSTLKIQPAKLEDSAVYLCASSWPLDGYEQYFGPGTRLTVT.

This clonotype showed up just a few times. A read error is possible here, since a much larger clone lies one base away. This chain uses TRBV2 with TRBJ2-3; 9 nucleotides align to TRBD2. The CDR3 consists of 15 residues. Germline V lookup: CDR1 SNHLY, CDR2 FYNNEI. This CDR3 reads CTSMEAGGVTDTQYF. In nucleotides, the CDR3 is TGTACCAGCATGGAGGCGGGAGGGGTCACAGATACGCAGTATTTT.

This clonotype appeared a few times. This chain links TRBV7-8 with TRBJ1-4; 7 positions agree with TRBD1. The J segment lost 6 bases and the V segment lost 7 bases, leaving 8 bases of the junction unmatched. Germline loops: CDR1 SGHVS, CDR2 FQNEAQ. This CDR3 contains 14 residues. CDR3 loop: CASTQGEIDEKLFF. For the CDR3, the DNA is TGTGCCAGCACTCAGGGGGAGATAGATGAAAAACTGTTTTTT. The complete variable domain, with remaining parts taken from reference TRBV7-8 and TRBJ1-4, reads GAGVSQSPRYKVAKRGQDVALRCDPISGHVSLFWYQQALGQGPEFLTYFQNEAQLDKSGLPSDRFFAERPEGSVSTLKIQRTQQEDSAVYLCASTQGEIDEKLFFGSGTQLSVL.

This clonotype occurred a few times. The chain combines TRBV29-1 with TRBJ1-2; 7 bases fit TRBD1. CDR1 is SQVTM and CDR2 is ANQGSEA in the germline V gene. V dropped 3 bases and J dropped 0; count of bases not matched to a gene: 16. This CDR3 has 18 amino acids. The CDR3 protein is CSVEGPLRQGGSNYGYTF. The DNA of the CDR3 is TGCAGCGTTGAGGGTCCCCTCCGACAGGGCGGCTCTAACTATGGCTACACCTTC.

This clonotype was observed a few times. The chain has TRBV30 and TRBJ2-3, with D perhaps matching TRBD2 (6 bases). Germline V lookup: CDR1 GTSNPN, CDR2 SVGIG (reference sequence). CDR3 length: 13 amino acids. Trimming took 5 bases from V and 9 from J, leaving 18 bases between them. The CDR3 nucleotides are TGTGCCTGGGTTGGAGGAGGGTGGACGACGCAGTATTTT. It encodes CAWVGGGWTTQYF. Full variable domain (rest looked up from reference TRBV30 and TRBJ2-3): SQTIHQWPATLVQPVGSPLSLECTVEGTSNPNLYWYRQAAGRGLQLLFYSVGIGQISSEVPQNLSASRPQDRQFILSSKKLLLSDSGFYLCAWVGGGWTTQYFGPGTRLTVL.

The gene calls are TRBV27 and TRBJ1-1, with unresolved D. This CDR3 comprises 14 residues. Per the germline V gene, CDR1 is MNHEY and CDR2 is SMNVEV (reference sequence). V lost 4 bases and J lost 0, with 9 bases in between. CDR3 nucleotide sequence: TGTGCCAGCAGTTCCCCCGATATGAACACTGAAGCTTTCTTT. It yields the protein CASSSPDMNTEAFF.